These 26 T cell receptor beta chains were all obtained from the same sample, sequenced in a study of cytomegalovirus exposure and HLA in healthy donors. 13 Jbeta primers and 60 Vbeta primers were used for the PCR. Assay: immunoSEQ multiplex PCR; the TCRdb copy retains only in-frame clones and omits some. The sample comprises approximately 150,000 clones, around two thirds of which are singletons, and less than 2% rests with the top ten. The material sequenced was PBMCs. The receptors were sampled from a male donor in good health and CMV-seronegative.

This clone came up a few times. The chain joins TRBV7-2 to TRBJ1-1; the D gene is possibly TRBD1 (5 bases). Trimming cost V 4 bases and J 0 bases, with 18 bases left between them. The CDR3 totals 17 residues. Per germline, CDR1 SGHTA and CDR2 FQGNSA. CDR3: CASSSTGGGRMNTEAFF. The DNA of the CDR3 is TGTGCCAGCAGCTCAACGGGCGGGGGTCGGATGAACACTGAAGCTTTCTTT.

The chain employs TRBV5-4 and TRBJ1-2; 10 bases fit TRBD1. The germline gives CDR1 SGHNT, CDR2 YYREEE (reference sequence). V shed 4 bases, J shed 4 bases, and the junction held 10 bases outside the gene matches. The CDR3 extends over 16 amino acids. The CDR3 is CASSPPGTGATYGYTF. For the CDR3, the DNA is TGTGCCAGCAGCCCCCCGGGGACAGGGGCTACCTATGGCTACACCTTC.

The J gene is TRBJ1-4, the V gene TRBV5-4; a possible D gene is TRBD1 (5 bases). The CDR3 runs to 15 residues. CDR1 and CDR2 (germline): SGHNT, YYREEE (reference sequence). The V end lost 4 bases, the J end lost 3 bases, and 13 bases lay between the germline ends. The CDR3, as DNA: TGTGCCAGCAGCAAGGAGGGGCTCGCTAATGAAAAACTGTTTTTT. Amino acids: CASSKEGLANEKLFF. The variable domain in full, completed from reference TRBV5-4 and TRBJ1-4, reads ETGVTQSPTHLIKTRGQQVTLRCSSQSGHNTVSWYQQALGQGPQFIFQYYREEENGRGNFPPRFSGLQFPNYSSELNVNALELDDSALYLCASSKEGLANEKLFFGSGTQLSVL.

The V call is TRBV7-9, the J call TRBJ1-1, with TRBD1 identical over 10 bases. The V gene end was trimmed by 11 bases and the J gene end by 5 bases; junction bases not matched to a gene: 8. Germline values: CDR1 SEHNR, CDR2 FQNEAQ (reference sequence). The CDR3 totals 13 residues. CDR3 nucleotides: TGTGCCGGGTCGACAGGGGGCGGAACTGAAGCTTTCTTT. It is translated as CAGSTGGGTEAFF.

This clone has a single count. This CDR3 reads CASSRTGGLAGNEQFF. CDR3 sequence (DNA): TGTGCCAGCAGCCGGACTGGGGGACTCGCGGGGAATGAGCAGTTCTTC. The V and J genes are TRBV11-3 and TRBJ2-1; perhaps TRBD2 as D (6 bases). The V end was cut by 5 bases, the J end by 7 bases, with 21 bases between. Germline V lookup: CDR1 SGHNT, CDR2 YENEEA. This CDR3 is 16 amino acids long.

The genes are TRBV7-2 and TRBJ1-2; 11 bases line up with TRBD1. The CDR3 length is 15 residues. Losses at the gene ends were 3 bases for V and 4 bases for J; bases not matched to a gene: 4. Germline V gene lookup returns CDR1 SGHTA and CDR2 FQGNSA. The CDR3 region is CASSLDRGLGYGYTF. CDR3 sequence (DNA): TGTGCCAGCAGCTTGGACAGGGGGCTCGGCTATGGCTACACCTTC.

This chain links TRBV27 with TRBJ2-1; tentative D call: TRBD1 (6 bases). CDR1 is MNHEY, CDR2 SMNVEV, per germline (reference sequence). This CDR3 contains 15 residues. V was shortened by 5 bases and J by 7 bases, with 18 bases between the two germline ends. The CDR3 nucleotides are TGTGCCAGCAGTCACCCCGGGTTCAGGGGAAATGAGCAGTTCTTC. It codes for CASSHPGFRGNEQFF.

The chain combines TRBV9 with TRBJ2-7; 7 bases agree with TRBD1. The CDR3 contains 15 residues. J gave up 4 bases and V 0 bases, and 7 bases lay outside the gene matches. Germline CDR1 SGDLS, CDR2 YYNGEE. The CDR3 reads CASSVDMDRRYEQYF. Here the CDR3 DNA reads TGTGCCAGCAGCGTAGATATGGACAGGCGATACGAGCAGTACTTC.

The chain combines TRBV6-1 with TRBJ2-2, with D maybe TRBD2 (6 bases). Trimming removed 4 bases from V and 2 bases from J, with 17 bases in between. The CDR3 runs 17 residues. Germline loops: CDR1 MNHNS, CDR2 SASEGT. CDR3 amino acids: CASSATVTSGNTGELFF. The CDR3 DNA is TGTGCCAGCAGTGCTACTGTGACTAGTGGTAACACCGGGGAGCTGTTTTTT.

This chain links TRBV5-6 with TRBJ2-7; 8 nucleotides match TRBD1. The V gene end was trimmed by 2 bases and the J gene end by 3 bases; junction bases not matched to a gene: 7. From germline, CDR1 is SGHDT and CDR2 YYEEEE. CDR3 size: 15 residues. CDR3: CASSFLDREDYEQYF. The CDR3 bases are TGTGCCAGCAGCTTCTTGGACAGGGAGGACTACGAGCAGTACTTC.

This clone has only a few counts. V and J are TRBV30 and TRBJ2-7; TRBD1 matches 7 bases. V trimming: 4 bases; J trimming: 2 bases; junction bases outside the gene matches: 5. CDR1 is GTSNPN, CDR2 SVGIG, per germline (reference sequence). This CDR3 comprises 13 residues. Here the CDR3 reads CAWNDRVTYEQYF. CDR3 DNA: TGTGCCTGGAACGACAGGGTCACCTACGAGCAGTACTTC.

The chain couples TRBV5-1 to TRBJ2-5, with a weak D call TRBD2 (5 bases). V lost 3 bases and J 2 bases, leaving 14 bases between the germline ends. The CDR3 has 15 amino acids. Germline CDR1 and CDR2: SGHRS and YFSETQ. CDR3 amino acids: CASSSILAFQETQYF. The CDR3 coding sequence is TGCGCCAGCAGCTCAATTCTAGCTTTTCAAGAGACCCAGTACTTC.

The V gene is TRBV28, the J gene TRBJ2-7, with TRBD2 matching 10 bases. After removal of 6 bases from V and 3 bases from J, the junction contained 5 bases not matched to a gene. Germline V lookup: CDR1 MDHEN, CDR2 SYDVKM. This CDR3 is built from 14 residues. CDR3 nucleotide sequence: TGTGCCAGCAGAACCGGGACTAGCGTCTACGAGCAGTACTTC. This translates into CASRTGTSVYEQYF.

This chain links TRBV6-5 with TRBJ1-6; a possible D gene is TRBD1 (5 bases). Looked up from germline, CDR1 is MNHEY and CDR2 is SVGAGI. The CDR3 contains 16 residues. Trimming shortened V by 3 bases and J by 8 bases, and 17 bases separated the two germline ends. CDR3 DNA: TGTGCCAGCAGTTATAAACTGGGGGGGGTTTATTCACCCCTCCACTTT. It yields the protein CASSYKLGGVYSPLHF.

The gene calls are TRBV6-5 and TRBJ1-2; D perhaps matches TRBD1 (6 bases). Deletions cut 5 bases from V and 6 bases from J, with 13 bases between. CDR1 is MNHEY, CDR2 SVGAGI, per germline. CDR3 size: 13 residues. The CDR3 DNA reads as TGTGCCAGCAGTAACACGGGACAAAATGGCTACACCTTC. It yields the protein CASSNTGQNGYTF.

CDR3 region: CASSSLTGNFRETQYF. DNA for the CDR3: TGCGCCAGCAGCTCGTTGACAGGGAATTTCAGGGAGACCCAGTACTTC. This chain links TRBV5-1 with TRBJ2-5; 7 bases map to TRBD1. V lost 3 bases and J lost 5; bases outside the gene matches: 13. Looked up from germline, CDR1 is SGHRS and CDR2 is YFSETQ. CDR3 length: 16 residues.

The chain has TRBV7-2 and TRBJ2-7; 8 bases are a match to TRBD2. The V and J ends lost 0 bases and 3 bases, in that order; junction bases with no gene match: 1. The CDR3 totals 14 residues. CDR1 and CDR2 from the germline V gene are SGHTA and FQGNSA. The CDR3 DNA is TGTGCCAGCAGCTTAGCGCGGGGGGTCTACGAGCAGTACTTC. This encodes CASSLARGVYEQYF.

This chain uses TRBV30 with TRBJ1-4; D remains unclear. The germline CDR1 and CDR2 sequences are GTSNPN and SVGIG (reference sequence). This CDR3 region has 15 residues. Trimming removed 0 bases at V and 5 bases at J, with 13 bases between. CDR3: CAWSVKSSENEKLFF. Written as DNA, the CDR3 is TGTGCCTGGAGTGTAAAGAGCAGCGAGAATGAAAAACTGTTTTTT. The variable domain in full, completed from reference TRBV30 and TRBJ1-4, reads SQTIHQWPATLVQPVGSPLSLECTVEGTSNPNLYWYRQAAGRGLQLLFYSVGIGQISSEVPQNLSASRPQDRQFILSSKKLLLSDSGFYLCAWSVKSSENEKLFFGSGTQLSVL.

This clone has a handful of counts. V usage is TRBV7-9 and J usage is TRBJ2-5, with D unclear. Looked up from germline, CDR1 is SEHNR and CDR2 is FQNEAQ (reference sequence). CDR3 length equals 13 residues. The V gene lost 2 bases and the J gene lost 4 bases, with 8 bases spanning the gap. The DNA of the CDR3 is TGTGCCAGCAGCTTAACCACTTTAGAGACCCAGTACTTC. Translating gives CASSLTTLETQYF.

This chain uses TRBV7-6 with TRBJ1-6, with D tentatively TRBD1 (5 bases). V was shortened by 0 bases and J by 8 bases, with 5 bases between the two germline ends. Germline V gene data show CDR1 as SGHVS and CDR2 as FNYEAQ. CDR3 length equals 13 residues. The CDR3 DNA reads TGTGCCAGCAGCTTAGCGACAGATTCACCCCTCCACTTT. Its protein is CASSLATDSPLHF.

This chain's CDR3 is CASSIRKDRENTEAFF. DNA for the CDR3: TGTGCCAGTAGTATACGAAAAGACAGAGAGAACACTGAAGCTTTCTTT. The chain employs TRBV19 and TRBJ1-1, with D tentatively TRBD1 (5 bases). V shed 2 bases and J shed 1 base, with 14 bases lying between them. The length of the CDR3 is 16 residues. Germline CDR1 LNHDA, CDR2 SQIVND (reference sequence).

The chain is built from TRBV6-5 and TRBJ1-1; D is possibly TRBD1 (5 bases). V lost 2 bases, J lost 7 bases, and 17 bases lay in between. CDR3 length: 15 amino acids. Germline V gene sequence: CDR1 MNHEY, CDR2 SVGAGI. CDR3: CASSYGGGLSVEAFF. The CDR3, as DNA: TGTGCCAGCAGTTACGGTGGGGGACTGAGCGTTGAAGCTTTCTTT.

This sequence joins TRBV9 and TRBJ1-6, with unresolved D. The CDR3 contains 13 residues. The V end lost 0 bases, the J end lost 8 bases, and 6 bases lay between the germline ends. Germline CDR1 is SGDLS and CDR2 is YYNGEE. CDR3 nucleotides: TGTGCCAGCAGCGTAGCGGAGGATTCACCCCTCCACTTT. The encoded protein is CASSVAEDSPLHF. Together with reference TRBV9 and TRBJ1-6, the CDR3 gives the full variable domain: DSGVTQTPKHLITATGQRVTLRCSPRSGDLSVYWYQQSLDQGLQFLIQYYNGEERAKGNILERFSAQQFPDLHSELNLSSLELGDSALYFCASSVAEDSPLHFGNGTRLTVT.

This clone showed up just once. In DNA form, the CDR3 reads TGTGCCAGCAGGCCGACAGGGGAGGGGGGGAACACTGAAGCTTTCTTT. It yields the protein CASRPTGEGGNTEAFF. The chain has TRBV25-1 and TRBJ1-1; 8 positions match TRBD1. V lost 6 bases and J lost 1; bases outside the gene matches: 10. CDR1 and CDR2 from the germline V gene are MGHDK and SYGVNS. The length of the CDR3 is 16 residues.

The chain is built from TRBV5-6 and TRBJ2-1, with 9 nucleotides matching TRBD1. Germline lookup yields CDR1 SGHDT and CDR2 YYEEEE. J gave up 7 bases and V 3 bases, and 11 bases lay outside the gene matches. This CDR3 has 16 amino acids. The CDR3 loop reads CASSSNSGTGMNEQFF. The CDR3 DNA sequence: TGTGCCAGCAGCTCTAATTCCGGGACAGGGATGAATGAGCAGTTCTTC.

In this sample, this clone turned up a few times. This rearrangement joins TRBV10-3 to TRBJ1-1; D may be TRBD1 (6 bases). Germline V gene lookup returns CDR1 ENHRY and CDR2 SYGVKD. Trimming shortened V by 5 bases and J by 0 bases, and 13 bases separated the two germline ends. The CDR3 covers 15 residues. The CDR3 loop reads CAISPRDTLNTEAFF. DNA for the CDR3: TGTGCCATCAGTCCTCGGGACACTCTGAACACTGAAGCTTTCTTT.